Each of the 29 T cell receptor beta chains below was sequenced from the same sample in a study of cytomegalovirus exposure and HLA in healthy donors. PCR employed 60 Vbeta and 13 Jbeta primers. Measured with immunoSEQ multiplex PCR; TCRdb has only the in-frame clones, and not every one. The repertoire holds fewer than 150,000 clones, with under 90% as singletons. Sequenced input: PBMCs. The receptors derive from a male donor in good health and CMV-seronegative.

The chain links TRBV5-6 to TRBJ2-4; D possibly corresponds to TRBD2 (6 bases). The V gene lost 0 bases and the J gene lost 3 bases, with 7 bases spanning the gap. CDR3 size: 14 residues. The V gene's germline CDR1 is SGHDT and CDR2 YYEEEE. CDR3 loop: CASSLGGNKNIQYF. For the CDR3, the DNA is TGTGCCAGCAGCTTGGGCGGGAACAAAAACATTCAGTACTTC.

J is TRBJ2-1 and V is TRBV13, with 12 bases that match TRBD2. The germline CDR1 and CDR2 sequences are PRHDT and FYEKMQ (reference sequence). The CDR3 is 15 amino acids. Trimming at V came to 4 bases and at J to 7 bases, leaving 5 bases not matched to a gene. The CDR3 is CASSSRLAGANEQFF. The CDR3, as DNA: TGTGCCAGCAGCTCTCGACTAGCGGGAGCTAATGAGCAGTTCTTC.

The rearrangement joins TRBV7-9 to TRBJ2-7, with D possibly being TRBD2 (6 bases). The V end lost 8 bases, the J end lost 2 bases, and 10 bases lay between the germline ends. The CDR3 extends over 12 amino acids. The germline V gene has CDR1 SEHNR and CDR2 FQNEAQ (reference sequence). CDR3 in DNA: TGTGCCAGCCGGGGACTCGCCTACGAGCAGTACTTC. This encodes CASRGLAYEQYF.

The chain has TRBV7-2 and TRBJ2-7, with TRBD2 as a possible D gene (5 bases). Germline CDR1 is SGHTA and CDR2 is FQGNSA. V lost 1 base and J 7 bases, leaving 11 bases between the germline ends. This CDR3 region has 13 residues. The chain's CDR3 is CASSLVSSGEQYF. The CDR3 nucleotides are TGTGCCAGCAGCTTAGTATCATCGGGGGAGCAGTACTTC.

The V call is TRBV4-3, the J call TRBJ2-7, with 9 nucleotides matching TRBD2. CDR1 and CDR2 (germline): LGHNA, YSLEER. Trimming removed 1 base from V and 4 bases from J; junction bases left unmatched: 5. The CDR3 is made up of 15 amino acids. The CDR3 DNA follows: TGCGCCAGCAGCCAAGGTAGCGGGAGTTTTTACGAGCAGTACTTC. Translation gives CASSQGSGSFYEQYF.

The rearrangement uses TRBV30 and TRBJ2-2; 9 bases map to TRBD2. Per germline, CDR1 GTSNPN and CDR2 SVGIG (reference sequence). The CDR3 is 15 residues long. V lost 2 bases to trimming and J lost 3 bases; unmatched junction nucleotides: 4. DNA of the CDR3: TGTGCCTGGAGTCTGGGACTAGCTTACACCGGGGAGCTGTTTTTT. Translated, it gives CAWSLGLAYTGELFF.

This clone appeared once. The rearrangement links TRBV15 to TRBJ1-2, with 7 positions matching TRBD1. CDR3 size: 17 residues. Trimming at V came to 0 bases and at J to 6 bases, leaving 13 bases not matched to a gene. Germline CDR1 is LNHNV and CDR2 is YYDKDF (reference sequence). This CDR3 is CATSRDRVWTGWNGYTF. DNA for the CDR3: TGTGCCACCAGCAGAGATCGGGTATGGACAGGTTGGAATGGCTACACCTTC.

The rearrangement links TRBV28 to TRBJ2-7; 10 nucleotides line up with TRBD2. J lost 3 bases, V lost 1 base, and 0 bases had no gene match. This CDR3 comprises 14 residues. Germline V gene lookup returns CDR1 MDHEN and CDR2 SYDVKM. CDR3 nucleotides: TGTGCCAGCAGTTTATCTAGCGGGAGCTACGAGCAGTACTTC. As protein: CASSLSSGSYEQYF.

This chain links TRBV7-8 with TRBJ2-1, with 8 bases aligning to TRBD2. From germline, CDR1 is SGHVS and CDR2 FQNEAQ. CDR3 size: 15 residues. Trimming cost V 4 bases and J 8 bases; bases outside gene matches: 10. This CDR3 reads CASSSNGRALDEQFF. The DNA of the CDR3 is TGTGCCAGCAGCTCCAACGGGAGGGCCTTGGATGAGCAGTTCTTC.

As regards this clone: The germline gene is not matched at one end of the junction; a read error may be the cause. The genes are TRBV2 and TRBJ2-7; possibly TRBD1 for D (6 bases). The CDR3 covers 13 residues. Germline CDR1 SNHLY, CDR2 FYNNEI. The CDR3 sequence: CASSAQGTSAPDF. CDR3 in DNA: TGTGCCAGCAGTGCTCAGGGGACCAGCGCGCCAGACTTC. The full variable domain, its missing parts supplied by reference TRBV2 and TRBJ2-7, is EPEVTQTPSHQVTQMGQEVILRCVPISNHLYFYWYRQILGQKVEFLVSFYNNEISEKSEIFDDQFSVERPDGSNFTLKIRSTKLEDSAMYFCASSAQGTSAPDFGPGTRLTVT.

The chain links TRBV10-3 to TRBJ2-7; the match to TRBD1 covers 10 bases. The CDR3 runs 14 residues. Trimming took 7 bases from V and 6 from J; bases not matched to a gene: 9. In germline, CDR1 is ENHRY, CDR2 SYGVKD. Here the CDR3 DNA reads TGTGCCATCACCACCGGGACAGGGGACCGCGAGCAGTACTTC. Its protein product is CAITTGTGDREQYF.

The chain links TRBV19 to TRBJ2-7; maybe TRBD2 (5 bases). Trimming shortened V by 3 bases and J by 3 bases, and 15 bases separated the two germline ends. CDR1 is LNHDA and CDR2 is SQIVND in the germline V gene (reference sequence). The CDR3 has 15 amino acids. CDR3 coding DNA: TGTGCCAGTAGTATCGGGTCTGGCGGAGGCTACGAGCAGTACTTC. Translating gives CASSIGSGGGYEQYF.

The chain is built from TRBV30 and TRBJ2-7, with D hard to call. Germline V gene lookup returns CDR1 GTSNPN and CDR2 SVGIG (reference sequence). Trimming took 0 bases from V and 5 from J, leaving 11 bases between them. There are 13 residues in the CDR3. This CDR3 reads CAWSVQIPHEQYF. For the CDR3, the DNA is TGTGCCTGGAGTGTACAAATACCCCACGAGCAGTACTTC.

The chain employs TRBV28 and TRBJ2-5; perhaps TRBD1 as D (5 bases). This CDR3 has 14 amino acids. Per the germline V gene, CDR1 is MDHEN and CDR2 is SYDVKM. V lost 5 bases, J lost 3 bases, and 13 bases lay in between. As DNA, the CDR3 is TGTGCCAGCAGTCCAGGGTGGGGCGAAGAGACCCAGTACTTC. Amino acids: CASSPGWGEETQYF.

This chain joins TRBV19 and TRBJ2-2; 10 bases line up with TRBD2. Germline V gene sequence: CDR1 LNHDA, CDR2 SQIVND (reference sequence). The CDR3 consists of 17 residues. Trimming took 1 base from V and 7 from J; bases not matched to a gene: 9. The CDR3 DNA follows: TGTGCCAGTAGTATAGTCGTAGTAGCGGGAGGTCTCGGGGAGCTGTTTTTT. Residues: CASSIVVVAGGLGELFF.

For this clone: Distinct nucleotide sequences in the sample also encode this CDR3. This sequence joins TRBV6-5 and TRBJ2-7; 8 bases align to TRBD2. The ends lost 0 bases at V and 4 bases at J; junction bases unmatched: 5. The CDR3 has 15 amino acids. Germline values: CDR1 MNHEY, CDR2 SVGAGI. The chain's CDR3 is CASSYSGTSGYEQYF. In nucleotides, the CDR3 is TGTGCCAGCAGTTACTCAGGCACTAGCGGATACGAGCAGTACTTC.

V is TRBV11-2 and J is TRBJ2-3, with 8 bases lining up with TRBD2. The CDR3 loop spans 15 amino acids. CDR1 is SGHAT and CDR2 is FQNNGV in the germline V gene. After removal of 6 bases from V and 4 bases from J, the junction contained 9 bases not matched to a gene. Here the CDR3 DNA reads TGTGCCAGCAGTCGGACTAGCAGTGGGGCAGATACGCAGTATTTT. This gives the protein CASSRTSSGADTQYF.

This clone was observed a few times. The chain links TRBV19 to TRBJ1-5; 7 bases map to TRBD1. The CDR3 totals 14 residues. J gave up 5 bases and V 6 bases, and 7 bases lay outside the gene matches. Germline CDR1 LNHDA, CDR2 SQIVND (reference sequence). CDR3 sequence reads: CASRFIGGDQPQHF. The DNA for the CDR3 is TGTGCCAGTAGGTTTATAGGGGGCGATCAGCCCCAGCATTTT.

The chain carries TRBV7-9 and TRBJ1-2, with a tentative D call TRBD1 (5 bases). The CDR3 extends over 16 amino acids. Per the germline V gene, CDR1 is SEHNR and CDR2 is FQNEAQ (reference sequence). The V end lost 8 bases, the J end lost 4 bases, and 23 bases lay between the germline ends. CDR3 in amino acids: CASAQLPQDSAYGYTF. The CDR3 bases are TGTGCCAGCGCCCAGTTGCCTCAAGACAGCGCCTATGGCTACACCTTC. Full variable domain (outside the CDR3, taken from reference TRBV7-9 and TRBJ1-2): DTGVSQNPRHKITKRGQNVTFRCDPISEHNRLYWYRQTLGQGPEFLTYFQNEAQLEKSRLLSDRFSAERPKGSFSTLEIQRTEQGDSAMYLCASAQLPQDSAYGYTFGSGTRLTVV.

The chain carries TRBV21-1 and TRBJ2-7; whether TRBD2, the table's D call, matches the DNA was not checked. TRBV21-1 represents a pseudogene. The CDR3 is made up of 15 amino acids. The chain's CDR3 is CASSKRTSGTYEQYF. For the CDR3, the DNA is TGTGCCAGCAGCAAAAGGACTAGCGGGACATACGAGCAGTACTTC.

CDR3 amino acids: CASADSPFYSTGELFF. CDR3 in DNA: TGTGCCAGCGCAGACTCACCGTTTTACTCCACCGGGGAGCTGTTTTTT. The genes are TRBV19 and TRBJ2-2; D remains ambiguous. Germline V lookup: CDR1 LNHDA, CDR2 SQIVND (reference sequence). V dropped 9 bases and J dropped 4 bases, with 21 bases sitting between them. The CDR3 extends over 16 amino acids.

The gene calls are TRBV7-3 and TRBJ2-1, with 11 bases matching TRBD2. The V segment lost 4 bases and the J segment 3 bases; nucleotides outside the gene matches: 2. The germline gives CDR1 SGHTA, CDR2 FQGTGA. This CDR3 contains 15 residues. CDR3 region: CASSYLAGGYNEQFF. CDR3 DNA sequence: TGTGCCAGCAGCTATCTAGCGGGAGGCTACAATGAGCAGTTCTTC.

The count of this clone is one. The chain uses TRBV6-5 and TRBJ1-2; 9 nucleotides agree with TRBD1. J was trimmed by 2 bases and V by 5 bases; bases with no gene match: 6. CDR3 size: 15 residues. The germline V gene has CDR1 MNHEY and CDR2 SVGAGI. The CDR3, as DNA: TGTGCCAGCAGTCCCGGACAGGGGATGAACTATGGCTACACCTTC. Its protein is CASSPGQGMNYGYTF.

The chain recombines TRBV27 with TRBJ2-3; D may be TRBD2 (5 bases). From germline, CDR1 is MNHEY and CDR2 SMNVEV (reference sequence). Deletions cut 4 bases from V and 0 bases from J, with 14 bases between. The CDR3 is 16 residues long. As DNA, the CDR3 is TGTGCCAGCAGTTCCTGGACTCTTCCGAGCACAGATACGCAGTATTTT. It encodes CASSSWTLPSTDTQYF.

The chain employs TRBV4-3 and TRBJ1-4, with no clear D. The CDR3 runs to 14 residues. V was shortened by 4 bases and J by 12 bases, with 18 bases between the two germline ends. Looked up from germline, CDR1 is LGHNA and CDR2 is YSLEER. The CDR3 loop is CASSRGTYGKELFF. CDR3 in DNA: TGCGCCAGCAGCCGAGGCACCTACGGGAAGGAACTGTTTTTT.

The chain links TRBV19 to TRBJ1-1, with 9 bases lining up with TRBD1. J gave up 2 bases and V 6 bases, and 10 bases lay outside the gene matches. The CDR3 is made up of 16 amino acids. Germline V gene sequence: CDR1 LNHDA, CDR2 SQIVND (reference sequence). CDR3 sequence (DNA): TGTGCCAGTAGACCTCGGACAGGGGCGCTAAACACTGAAGCTTTCTTT. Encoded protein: CASRPRTGALNTEAFF. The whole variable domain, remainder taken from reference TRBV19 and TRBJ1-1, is DGGITQSPKYLFRKEGQNVTLSCEQNLNHDAMYWYRQDPGQGLRLIYYSQIVNDFQKGDIAEGYSVSREKKESFPLTVTSAQKNPTAFYLCASRPRTGALNTEAFFGQGTRLTVV.

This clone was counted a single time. The CDR3, as DNA: TGTGCCAGCAGTCCCCCGGCCGGGGAGCTGTTTTTT. As protein: CASSPPAGELFF. The rearrangement joins TRBV28 to TRBJ2-2; D remains unclear. This CDR3 has 12 amino acids. Germline loops: CDR1 MDHEN, CDR2 SYDVKM. Deletions cut 5 bases from V and 6 bases from J, with 7 bases between.

CDR3 residues: CASSLVGGGNEQYF. CDR3 DNA: TGTGCCAGCAGCTTAGTTGGGGGAGGTAACGAGCAGTACTTC. The rearrangement uses TRBV7-6 and TRBJ2-7; the D gene is possibly TRBD2 (6 bases). The CDR3 is made up of 14 amino acids. The V end was cut by 1 base, the J end by 5 bases, with 12 bases between. Germline loops: CDR1 SGHVS, CDR2 FNYEAQ.

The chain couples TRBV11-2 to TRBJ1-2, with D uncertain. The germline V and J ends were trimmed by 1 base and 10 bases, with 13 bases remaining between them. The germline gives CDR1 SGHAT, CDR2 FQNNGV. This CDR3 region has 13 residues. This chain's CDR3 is CASSLGQIASYTF. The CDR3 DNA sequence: TGTGCCAGCAGCTTAGGCCAGATCGCCTCCTACACCTTC.